This is a list of T cell receptor beta chains from one sample in a study of blood T cells in healthy people across ages. Each CDR3 protein gets one entry after TCRdb re-called the 5' RACE reads with MiXCR. The repertoire holds 760,000 or so distinct CDR3 sequences, around a quarter seen once, with more than 7.5% in the top ten. This sample was shared with a second study, whose subject was T cells of mothers and their children.

The sample was blood. The receptor set was obtained from a boy aged 5-17 years in good health. The CDR3 runs from the conserved cysteine through the conserved F or W. The order of the fields is J gene, clone size, V gene, D gene, CDR3 DNA, CDR3 protein. The D gene is left open where the match is weak. Clone size is not always given. Where it is, it says once, few, many or a class for expanded clones.

j_call: TRBJ2-3
clone_size: .
v_call: TRBV5-1
d_call: .
cdr3_nt: TGCGCCAGCAGCCCGGAAACTAGTTCGGCAGATACGCAGTATTTT
cdr3_aa: CASSPETSSADTQYF

j_call: TRBJ2-7
clone_size: .
v_call: TRBV5-1
d_call: TRBD1
cdr3_nt: TGCACCAGCAGCCATGGCGACAGGGGACACGATCCCTCCTACGAGCAGTACTTC
cdr3_aa: CTSSHGDRGHDPSYEQYF

j_call: TRBJ2-5
clone_size: many
v_call: TRBV10-3
d_call: .
cdr3_nt: TGTGCCATCAGTGACTCGGAGGGGGTCCAAGAGACCCAGTACTTC
cdr3_aa: CAISDSEGVQETQYF

j_call: TRBJ2-5
clone_size: .
v_call: TRBV9
d_call: TRBD2
cdr3_nt: TGTGCCAGCAGCGCCACTAGCGGGCGGCCGTTTGAGTCCCAGTACTTC
cdr3_aa: CASSATSGRPFESQYF

j_call: TRBJ1-4
clone_size: .
v_call: TRBV4-2
d_call: TRBD1
cdr3_nt: TGTGCCAGCAGCTCCTCCGGGACAGTCACTGAAAAACTGTTTTTT
cdr3_aa: CASSSSGTVTEKLFF

j_call: TRBJ2-5
clone_size: .
v_call: TRBV20-1
d_call: .
cdr3_nt: TGCAGTGCTAAGCGGACAGAAGAGACCCAGTACTTC
cdr3_aa: CSAKRTEETQYF

j_call: TRBJ2-4
clone_size: few
v_call: TRBV13
d_call: .
cdr3_nt: TGTGCCAGCAGCTCCGGACTACTAGCCAAAAACATTCAGTACTTC
cdr3_aa: CASSSGLLAKNIQYF

j_call: TRBJ2-5
clone_size: .
v_call: TRBV9
d_call: TRBD1
cdr3_nt: TGTGCCAGCAGCGTAGGACCACAGGGGGAGACCCAGTACTTC
cdr3_aa: CASSVGPQGETQYF

j_call: TRBJ2-5
clone_size: .
v_call: TRBV12-3/TRBV12-4
d_call: .
cdr3_nt: TGTGCCAGCAGTTTAGGTGGGGAGCAAGAGACCCAGTACTTC
cdr3_aa: CASSLGGEQETQYF

j_call: TRBJ2-5
clone_size: few
v_call: TRBV28
d_call: TRBD2
cdr3_nt: TGTGCCAGCTTGGGTCTAGGACTAGCGGGAGGGCCCTATGAGACCCAGTACTTC
cdr3_aa: CASLGLGLAGGPYETQYF

j_call: TRBJ1-1
clone_size: .
v_call: TRBV4-1
d_call: TRBD1
cdr3_nt: TGCGCCAGCAGCCGTGGACAGGAGGGAAGCACTGAAGCTTTCTTT
cdr3_aa: CASSRGQEGSTEAFF

j_call: TRBJ2-7
clone_size: few
v_call: TRBV12-3/TRBV12-4
d_call: .
cdr3_nt: TGTGCCAGCAGTTTAGGTTTCGGTTTGACGGGGTCCGAGCAGTACTTC
cdr3_aa: CASSLGFGLTGSEQYF

j_call: TRBJ2-2
clone_size: .
v_call: TRBV5-1
d_call: TRBD2
cdr3_nt: TGCGCCAGCACCGTTGGACTAGCGGGAGGCTCCATATCCACCGGGGAGCTGTTTTTT
cdr3_aa: CASTVGLAGGSISTGELFF

j_call: TRBJ1-1
clone_size: few
v_call: TRBV20-1
d_call: .
cdr3_nt: TGCAGTGCCCCCAGGAACACTGAAGCTTTCTTT
cdr3_aa: CSAPRNTEAFF

j_call: TRBJ2-5
clone_size: few
v_call: TRBV5-5
d_call: .
cdr3_nt: TGTGCCAGCAGCTTGTGGGTCGAGGAGACCCAGTACTTC
cdr3_aa: CASSLWVEETQYF

j_call: TRBJ2-1
clone_size: .
v_call: TRBV12-3/TRBV12-4
d_call: TRBD2
cdr3_nt: TGTGCCAGCAGCCTTTTGACTAGCGGGGGAGATGAGCAGTTCTTC
cdr3_aa: CASSLLTSGGDEQFF

j_call: TRBJ2-1
clone_size: few
v_call: TRBV12-3/TRBV12-4
d_call: TRBD2
cdr3_nt: TGTGCCAGCAGCATTAGCGGGAGGGCCCACAATGAGCAGTTCTTC
cdr3_aa: CASSISGRAHNEQFF

j_call: TRBJ1-2
clone_size: many
v_call: TRBV10-3
d_call: .
cdr3_nt: TGTGCCATCAGTGAGAGCCGCGGCTACACCTTC
cdr3_aa: CAISESRGYTF

j_call: TRBJ2-5
clone_size: .
v_call: TRBV5-6
d_call: TRBD2
cdr3_nt: TGTGCCAGCAGCTTTTTAGCGGGAGGCTTCCGAGAGACCCAGTACTTC
cdr3_aa: CASSFLAGGFRETQYF

j_call: TRBJ2-3
clone_size: .
v_call: TRBV6-1
d_call: .
cdr3_nt: TGTGCCAGCACTCCCATCCGGGCTAGCGCAGATACGCAGTATTTT
cdr3_aa: CASTPIRASADTQYF

j_call: TRBJ1-2
clone_size: .
v_call: TRBV28
d_call: .
cdr3_nt: TGTGCCAGCAGTTTATATACAGAAATTAACTATGGCTACACCTTC
cdr3_aa: CASSLYTEINYGYTF

j_call: TRBJ1-5
clone_size: .
v_call: TRBV7-9
d_call: TRBD1
cdr3_nt: TGTGCCAGCAGCTTGGCAGGGGGACCTTATAGCAATCAGCCCCAGCATTTT
cdr3_aa: CASSLAGGPYSNQPQHF

j_call: TRBJ2-1
clone_size: few
v_call: TRBV28
d_call: TRBD1
cdr3_nt: TGTGCCAGCAGTCCTCCGACAGGGGATGGTTACAATGAGCAGTTCTTC
cdr3_aa: CASSPPTGDGYNEQFF

j_call: TRBJ2-1
clone_size: .
v_call: TRBV3-1
d_call: .
cdr3_nt: TGTGCCAGCAGCCTACCTAGGGGTAGCGGCCCAGCTAGCTCCTACAATGAGCAGTTCTTC
cdr3_aa: CASSLPRGSGPASSYNEQFF

j_call: TRBJ1-4
clone_size: .
v_call: TRBV4-1
d_call: .
cdr3_nt: TGCGCCAGCAGTCAAGATCGAGGGCCTTATGAAAAACTGTTTTTT
cdr3_aa: CASSQDRGPYEKLFF

j_call: TRBJ1-2
clone_size: few
v_call: TRBV25-1
d_call: .
cdr3_nt: TGTGCCAGCAGTGAACAGCCCAATGGCTACACCTTC
cdr3_aa: CASSEQPNGYTF

j_call: TRBJ2-1
clone_size: few
v_call: TRBV5-6
d_call: .
cdr3_nt: TGTGCCAGCAGCTGGGTAGGACGAGGCAATGAGCAGTTCTTC
cdr3_aa: CASSWVGRGNEQFF